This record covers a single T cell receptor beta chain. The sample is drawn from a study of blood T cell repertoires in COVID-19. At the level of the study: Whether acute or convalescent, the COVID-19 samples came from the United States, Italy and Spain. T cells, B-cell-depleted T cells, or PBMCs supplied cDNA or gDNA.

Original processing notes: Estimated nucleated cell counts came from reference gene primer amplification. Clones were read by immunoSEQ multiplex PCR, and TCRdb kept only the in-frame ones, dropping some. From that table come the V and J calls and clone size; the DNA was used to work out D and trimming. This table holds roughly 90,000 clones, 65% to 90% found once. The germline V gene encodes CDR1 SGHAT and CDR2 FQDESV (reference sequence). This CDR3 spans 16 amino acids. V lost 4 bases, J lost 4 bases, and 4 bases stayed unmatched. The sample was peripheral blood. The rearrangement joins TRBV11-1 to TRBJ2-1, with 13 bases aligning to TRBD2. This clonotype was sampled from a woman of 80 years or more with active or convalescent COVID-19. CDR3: CASSSRLAGGYNEQFF. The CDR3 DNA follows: TGTGCCAGCAGCTCCAGACTAGCGGGGGGATACAATGAGCAGTTCTTC. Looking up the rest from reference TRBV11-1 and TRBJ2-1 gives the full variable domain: EAEVAQSPRYKITEKSQAVAFWCDPISGHATLYWYRQILGQGPELLVQFQDESVVDDSQLPKDRFSAERLKGVDSTLKIQPAELGDSAMYLCASSSRLAGGYNEQFFGPGTRLTVL.